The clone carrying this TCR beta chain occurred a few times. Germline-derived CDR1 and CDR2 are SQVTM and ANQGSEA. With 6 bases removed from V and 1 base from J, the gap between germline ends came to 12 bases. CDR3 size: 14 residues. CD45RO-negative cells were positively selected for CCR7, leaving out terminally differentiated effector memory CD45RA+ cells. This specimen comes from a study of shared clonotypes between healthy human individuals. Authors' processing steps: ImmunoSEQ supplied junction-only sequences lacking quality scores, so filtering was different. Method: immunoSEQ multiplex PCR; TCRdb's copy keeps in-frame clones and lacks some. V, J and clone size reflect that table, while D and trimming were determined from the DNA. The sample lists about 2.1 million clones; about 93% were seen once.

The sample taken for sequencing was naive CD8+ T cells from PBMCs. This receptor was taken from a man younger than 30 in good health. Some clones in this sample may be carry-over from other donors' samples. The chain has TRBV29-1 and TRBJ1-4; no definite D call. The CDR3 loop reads CSVKTSRTNEKLFF. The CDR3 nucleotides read TGCAGCGTCAAGACCTCGAGAACTAATGAAAAACTGTTTTTT.